This T cell receptor beta chain was sequenced in a study of T cell responses to AZD1222 COVID-19 vaccine. Study-wide findings and caveats: White British ancestry dominated among donors, who included more females, and clonal diversity was possibly underestimated. Spike-specific TCR breadth and depth went up after people got two AZD1222 doses.

Sequencing used immunoSEQ multiplex PCR; TCRdb keeps in-frame clones, though not all of them. The profile shows about 74,000 clones, around 93% of them singletons. This clone was recorded once. Its target is not known. The input for sequencing was peripheral blood, taken 28 days after the second AZD1222 dose. This receptor was taken from an adult who received the AZD1222 COVID-19 vaccine.

This CDR3 reads CASSQGQGQPQHF. Here the CDR3 DNA reads TGCGCCAGCAGCCAGGGGCAGGGTCAGCCCCAGCATTTT. The chain uses TRBV4-3 and TRBJ1-5; possible D gene TRBD1, 5 bases. Between the trimmed V and J ends, which lost 3 bases and 6 bases, there was a span of 9 bases. Germline CDR1 and CDR2: LGHNA and YSLEER. The CDR3 covers 13 residues.